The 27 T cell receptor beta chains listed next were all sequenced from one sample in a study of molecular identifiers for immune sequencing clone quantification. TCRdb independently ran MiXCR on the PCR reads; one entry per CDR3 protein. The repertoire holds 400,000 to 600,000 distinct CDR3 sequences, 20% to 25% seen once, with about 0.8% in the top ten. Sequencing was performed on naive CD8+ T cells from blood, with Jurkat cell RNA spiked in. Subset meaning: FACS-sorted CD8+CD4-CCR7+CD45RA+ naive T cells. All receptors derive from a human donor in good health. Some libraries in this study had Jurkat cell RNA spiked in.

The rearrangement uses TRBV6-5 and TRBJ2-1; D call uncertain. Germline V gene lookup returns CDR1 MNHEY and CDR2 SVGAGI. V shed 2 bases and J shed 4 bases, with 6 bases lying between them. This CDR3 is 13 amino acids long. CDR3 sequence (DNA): TGTGCCAGCAGTTACGGCACTTACAATGAGCAGTTCTTC. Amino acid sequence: CASSYGTYNEQFF.

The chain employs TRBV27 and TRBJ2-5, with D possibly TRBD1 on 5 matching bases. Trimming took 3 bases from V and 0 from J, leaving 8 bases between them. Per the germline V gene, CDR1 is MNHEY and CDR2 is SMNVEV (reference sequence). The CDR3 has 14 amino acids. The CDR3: CASSFTGYQETQYF. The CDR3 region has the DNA TGTGCCAGCAGTTTCACAGGTTACCAAGAGACCCAGTACTTC.

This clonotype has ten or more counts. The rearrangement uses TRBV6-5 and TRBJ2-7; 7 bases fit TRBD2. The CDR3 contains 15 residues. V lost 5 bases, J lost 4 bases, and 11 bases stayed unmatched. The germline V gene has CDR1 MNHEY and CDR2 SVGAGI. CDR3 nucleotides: TGTGCCAGCAGTGTGGGGGGGAGGGCCTCTTACGAGCAGTACTTC. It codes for CASSVGGRASYEQYF.

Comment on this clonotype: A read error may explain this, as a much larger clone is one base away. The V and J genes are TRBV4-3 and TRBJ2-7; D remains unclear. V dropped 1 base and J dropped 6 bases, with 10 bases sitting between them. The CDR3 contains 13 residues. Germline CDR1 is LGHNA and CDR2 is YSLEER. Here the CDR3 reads CASSQVMAAEQYF. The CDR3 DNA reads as TGCGCCAGCAGCCAAGTAATGGCGGCCGAGCAGTACTTC.

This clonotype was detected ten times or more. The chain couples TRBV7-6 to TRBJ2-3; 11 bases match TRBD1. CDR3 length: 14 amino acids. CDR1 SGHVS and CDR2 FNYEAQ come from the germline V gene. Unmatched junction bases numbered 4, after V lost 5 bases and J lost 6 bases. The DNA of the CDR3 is TGTGCCAGCAGCACGGGACAGGGGGTTGATACGCAGTATTTT. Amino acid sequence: CASSTGQGVDTQYF.

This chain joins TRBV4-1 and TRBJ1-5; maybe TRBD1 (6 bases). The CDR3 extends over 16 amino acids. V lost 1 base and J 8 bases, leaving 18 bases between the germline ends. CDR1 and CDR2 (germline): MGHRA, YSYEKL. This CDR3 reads CASSQAAGQFEEPQHF. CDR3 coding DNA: TGCGCCAGCAGCCAAGCTGCAGGACAGTTTGAGGAGCCCCAGCATTTT.

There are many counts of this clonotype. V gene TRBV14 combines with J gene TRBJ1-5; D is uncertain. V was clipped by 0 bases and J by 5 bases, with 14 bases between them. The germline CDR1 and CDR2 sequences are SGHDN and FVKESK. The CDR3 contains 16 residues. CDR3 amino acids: CASSQDLMGSYQPQHF. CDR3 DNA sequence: TGTGCCAGCAGCCAAGATCTCATGGGTTCCTATCAGCCCCAGCATTTT. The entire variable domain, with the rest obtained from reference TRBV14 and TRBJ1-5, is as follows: EAGVTQFPSHSVIEKGQTVTLRCDPISGHDNLYWYRRVMGKEIKFLLHFVKESKQDESGMPNNRFLAERTGGTYSTLKVQPAELEDSGVYFCASSQDLMGSYQPQHFGDGTRLSIL.

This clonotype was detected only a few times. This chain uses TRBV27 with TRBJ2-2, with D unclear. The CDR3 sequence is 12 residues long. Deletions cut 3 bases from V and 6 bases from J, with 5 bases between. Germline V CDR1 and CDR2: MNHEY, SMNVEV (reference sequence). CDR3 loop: CASSFPPGELFF. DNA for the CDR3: TGTGCCAGCAGTTTTCCCCCCGGGGAGCTGTTTTTT.

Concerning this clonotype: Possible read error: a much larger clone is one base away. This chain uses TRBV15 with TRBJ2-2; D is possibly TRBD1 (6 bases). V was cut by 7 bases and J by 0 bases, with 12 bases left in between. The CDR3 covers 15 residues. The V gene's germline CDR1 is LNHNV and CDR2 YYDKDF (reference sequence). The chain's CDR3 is CATNMDRANTGELFF. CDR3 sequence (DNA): TGTGCCACCAACATGGACAGAGCGAACACCGGGGAGCTGTTTTTT.

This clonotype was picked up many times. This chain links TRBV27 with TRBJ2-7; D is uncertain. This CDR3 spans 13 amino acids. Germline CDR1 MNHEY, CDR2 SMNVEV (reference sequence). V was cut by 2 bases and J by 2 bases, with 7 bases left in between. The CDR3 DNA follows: TGTGCCAGCAGTTTAAGTCCAGCCTACGAGCAGTACTTC. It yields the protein CASSLSPAYEQYF.

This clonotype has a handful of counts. As DNA, the CDR3 is TGCAGTGCGTCGACTAGCGGGGGGGCCGGTACGCAGTATTTT. It encodes CSASTSGGAGTQYF. The V gene is TRBV20-1, the J gene TRBJ2-3; TRBD2 aligns across 14 bases. The germline V gene has CDR1 DFQATT and CDR2 SNEGSKA (reference sequence). J gave up 8 bases and V 6 bases, and 7 bases lay outside the gene matches. This CDR3 has 14 residues.

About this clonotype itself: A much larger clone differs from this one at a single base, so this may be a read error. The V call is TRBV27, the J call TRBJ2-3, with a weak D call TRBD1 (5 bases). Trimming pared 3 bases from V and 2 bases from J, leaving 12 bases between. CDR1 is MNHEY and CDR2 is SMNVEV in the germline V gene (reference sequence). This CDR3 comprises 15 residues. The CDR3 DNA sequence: TGTGCCAGCAGTTTTTTGGACGGACACACAGATACGCAGTATTTT. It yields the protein CASSFLDGHTDTQYF.

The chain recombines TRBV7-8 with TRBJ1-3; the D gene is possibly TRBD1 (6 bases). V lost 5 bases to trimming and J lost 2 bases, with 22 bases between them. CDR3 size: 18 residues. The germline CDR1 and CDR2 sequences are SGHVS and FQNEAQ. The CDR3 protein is CASSGPRGRGGPGNTIYF. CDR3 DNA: TGTGCCAGCAGCGGACCGAGGGGCCGCGGGGGCCCTGGAAACACCATATATTTT.

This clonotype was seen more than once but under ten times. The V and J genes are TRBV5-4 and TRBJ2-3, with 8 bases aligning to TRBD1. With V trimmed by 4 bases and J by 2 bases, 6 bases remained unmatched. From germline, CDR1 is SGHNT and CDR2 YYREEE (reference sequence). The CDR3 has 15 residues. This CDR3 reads CASSIYRGATDTQYF. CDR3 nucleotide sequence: TGTGCCAGCAGCATTTACAGGGGGGCCACAGATACGCAGTATTTT.

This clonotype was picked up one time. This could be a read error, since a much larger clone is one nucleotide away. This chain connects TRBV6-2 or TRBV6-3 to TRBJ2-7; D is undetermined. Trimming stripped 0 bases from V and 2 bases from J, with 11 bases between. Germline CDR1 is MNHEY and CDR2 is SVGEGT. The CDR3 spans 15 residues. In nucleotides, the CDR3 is TGTGCCAGCAGTTACTCCGGGCAGATGACCTACGAGCAGTACTTC. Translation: CASSYSGQMTYEQYF.

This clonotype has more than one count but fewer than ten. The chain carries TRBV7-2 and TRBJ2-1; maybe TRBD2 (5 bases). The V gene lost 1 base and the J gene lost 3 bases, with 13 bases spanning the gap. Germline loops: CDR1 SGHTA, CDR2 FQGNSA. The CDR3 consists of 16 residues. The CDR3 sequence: CASSLEPSIVYNEQFF. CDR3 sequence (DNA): TGTGCCAGCAGCTTAGAACCTAGCATCGTCTACAATGAGCAGTTCTTC.

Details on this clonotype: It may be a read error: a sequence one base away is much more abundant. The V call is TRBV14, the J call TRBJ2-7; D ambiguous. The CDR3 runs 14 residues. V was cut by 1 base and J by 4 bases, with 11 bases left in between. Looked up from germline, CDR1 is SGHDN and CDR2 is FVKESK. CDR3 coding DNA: TGTGCCAGCAGCCAAGGAAGGTTTCGGTACGAGCAGTACTTC. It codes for CASSQGRFRYEQYF.

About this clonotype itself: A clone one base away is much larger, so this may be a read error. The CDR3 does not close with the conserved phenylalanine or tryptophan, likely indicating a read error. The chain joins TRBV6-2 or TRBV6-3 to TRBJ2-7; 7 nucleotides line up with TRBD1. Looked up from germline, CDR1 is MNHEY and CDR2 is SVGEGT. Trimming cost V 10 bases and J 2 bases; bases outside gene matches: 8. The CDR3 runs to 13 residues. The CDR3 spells CATVDRAAYEQYS. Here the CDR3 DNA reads TGTGCCACCGTAGACAGGGCGGCCTACGAGCAGTACTCC.

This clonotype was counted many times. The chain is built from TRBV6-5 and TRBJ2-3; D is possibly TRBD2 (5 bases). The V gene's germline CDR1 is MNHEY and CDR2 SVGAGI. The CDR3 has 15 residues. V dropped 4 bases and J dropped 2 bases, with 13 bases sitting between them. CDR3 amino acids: CASSFGGHLTDTQYF. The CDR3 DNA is TGTGCCAGCAGTTTCGGCGGGCACCTCACAGATACGCAGTATTTT.

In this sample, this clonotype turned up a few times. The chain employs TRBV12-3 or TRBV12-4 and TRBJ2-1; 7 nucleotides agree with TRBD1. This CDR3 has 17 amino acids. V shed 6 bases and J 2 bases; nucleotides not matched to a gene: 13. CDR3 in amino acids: CASRSPGTELTYNEQFF. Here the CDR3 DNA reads TGTGCCAGCAGGTCACCCGGGACAGAGCTGACCTACAATGAGCAGTTCTTC.

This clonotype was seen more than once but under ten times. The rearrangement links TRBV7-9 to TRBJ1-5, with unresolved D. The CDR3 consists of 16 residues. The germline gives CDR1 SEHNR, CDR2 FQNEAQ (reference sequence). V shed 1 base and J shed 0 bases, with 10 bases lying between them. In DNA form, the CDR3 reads TGTGCCAGCAGCTTAGTGCTTGGGGATAGCAATCAGCCCCAGCATTTT. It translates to CASSLVLGDSNQPQHF.

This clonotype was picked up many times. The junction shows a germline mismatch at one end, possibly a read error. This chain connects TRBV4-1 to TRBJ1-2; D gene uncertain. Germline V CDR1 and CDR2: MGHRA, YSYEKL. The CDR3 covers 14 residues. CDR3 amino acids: CASSQDLFGLPFHF. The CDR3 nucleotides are TGCGCCAGCAGCCAAGATCTATTCGGGCTCCCCTTCCACTTC.

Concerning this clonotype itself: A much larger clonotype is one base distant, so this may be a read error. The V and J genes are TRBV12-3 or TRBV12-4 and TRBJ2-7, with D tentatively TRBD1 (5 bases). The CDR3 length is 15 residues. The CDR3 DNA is TGTGCCAGCAGTCCAAGCCAGGGATACTCCTACGAGCAGCACTTC. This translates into CASSPSQGYSYEQHF.

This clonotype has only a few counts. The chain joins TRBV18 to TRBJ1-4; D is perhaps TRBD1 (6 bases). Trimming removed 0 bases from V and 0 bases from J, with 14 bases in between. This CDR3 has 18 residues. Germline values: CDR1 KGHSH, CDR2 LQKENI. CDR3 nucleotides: TGTGCCAGCTCACCACCGTCGGCAGGGGCCTCAACTAATGAAAAACTGTTTTTT. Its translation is CASSPPSAGASTNEKLFF.

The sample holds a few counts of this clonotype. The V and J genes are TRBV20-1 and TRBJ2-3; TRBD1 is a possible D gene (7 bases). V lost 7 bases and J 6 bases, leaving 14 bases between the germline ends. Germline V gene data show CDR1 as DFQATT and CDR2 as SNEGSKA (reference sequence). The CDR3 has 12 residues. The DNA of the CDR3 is TGCAGTGGCAGGGGGGAGTACGATACGCAGTATTTT. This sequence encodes CSGRGEYDTQYF.

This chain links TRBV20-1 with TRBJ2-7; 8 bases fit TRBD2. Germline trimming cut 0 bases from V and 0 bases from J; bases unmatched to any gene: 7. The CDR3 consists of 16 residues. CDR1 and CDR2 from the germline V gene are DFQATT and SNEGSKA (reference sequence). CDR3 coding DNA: TGCAGTGCTAGAGATGAGGAGCGGGGGCCCTCCTACGAGCAGTACTTC. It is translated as CSARDEERGPSYEQYF.

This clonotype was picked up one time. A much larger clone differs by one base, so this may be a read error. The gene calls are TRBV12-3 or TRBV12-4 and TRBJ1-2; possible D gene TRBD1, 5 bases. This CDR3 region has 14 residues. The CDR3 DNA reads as TGTGTCAGCAGTTCCCTTCAGGACACATATGGCTACACCTTC. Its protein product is CVSSSLQDTYGYTF.